The entry below gives a single TCR beta chain sequence along with its context. Its target is not known. The V segment lost 1 base and the J segment 8 bases; nucleotides outside the gene matches: 14. Germline CDR1 LNHDA, CDR2 SQIVND (reference sequence). This CDR3 has 18 amino acids. The data were taken from a study of cytomegalovirus exposure and HLA in healthy donors. Broader study findings: In a later analysis, CMV-associated beta chains were mostly HLA-associated, it appeared. Exclusion applied to some V segments, including TRBV6-2 and TRBV6-3, as they were indistinguishable.

The PCR contained 60 Vbeta and 13 Jbeta primers. The protocol was immunoSEQ multiplex PCR, while the TCRdb copy is restricted to in-frame clones and leaves out a portion. The table has about 100,000 clones, 60% to 80% seen once. Sequencing used PBMCs. The rearrangement uses TRBV19 and TRBJ2-1; 10 bases map to TRBD1. This TCR derives from a man younger than 35 in good health and CMV-seronegative. The CDR3 loop is CASSIGPGTGVFTYEQFF. CDR3 bases: TGTGCCAGTAGTATAGGTCCCGGGACAGGGGTTTTCACCTATGAGCAGTTCTTC.